The clone carrying this TCR beta chain was seen only a few times. The authors' processing: Reference gene primers were amplified, and this amplification served to estimate nucleated cell counts. Sequencing was performed with immunoSEQ multiplex PCR; in TCRdb, only in-frame clones are kept and a portion is missing. Clone size and the V and J calls come from that table; the DNA yielded D and trimming. Altogether around 340,000 clones are present, 65% to 85% being singletons, with the ten largest covering around 3%. V was clipped by 3 bases and J by 2 bases, with 7 bases between them. The CDR3 extends over 13 amino acids. These data originate in a study of blood T cell repertoires in COVID-19. Study information: The study drew acute and convalescent COVID-19 samples from the United States, Italy and Spain.

Sequencing input: peripheral blood. This sequence was found in a man aged 25 to 40 with active or convalescent COVID-19. The chain recombines TRBV12-3 or TRBV12-4 with TRBJ1-2; D call uncertain. CDR3 sequence (DNA): TGTGCCAGCAGTTTTGAGAGGAACTATGGCTACACCTTC. Its translation is CASSFERNYGYTF.